This record looks at one T cell receptor (beta chain) sequence and its context. Participant ages covered about 18 to 89 years across around 22 US areas. Grouping used clinical history reported by participants in a survey and questionnaire. The data were taken from a study of blood T cell repertoires in COVID-19. Background on the study: Recovery meant two consecutive negative NP/OP PCR tests, professional clearance, or resolved symptoms.

In the original workflow: Amplifying reference gene primers gave estimates of nucleated cell counts. Repertoires were generated with immunoSEQ multiplex PCR, while TCRdb's copy carries only in-frame clones and drops some. D and trimming come from the DNA, and the V and J calls and clone size come from that table. The sample has approximately 240,000 clones, approximately 87% seen once; the top ten hold approximately 2.8%. V was cut by 3 bases and J by 4 bases, with 15 bases left in between. Per germline, CDR1 KGHSH and CDR2 LQKENI. CDR3 length equals 15 residues. The specimen sequenced was PBMCs or T cells enriched from blood (not recorded which). The chain is built from TRBV18 and TRBJ1-2; no clear D gene. The TCR originated in a woman aged 45-60 years in a cohort exposed to, infected with or recovered from COVID-19 (not recorded which). The CDR3 is CASSPTLREAYGYTF. Here the CDR3 DNA reads TGTGCCAGCTCACCTACGCTAAGGGAGGCCTATGGCTACACCTTC. The full variable domain, with the rest looked up from reference TRBV18 and TRBJ1-2, is NAGVMQNPRHLVRRRGQEARLRCSPMKGHSHVYWYRQLPEEGLKFMVYLQKENIIDESGMPKERFSAEFPKEGPSILRIQQVVRGDSAAYFCASSPTLREAYGYTFGSGTRLTVV.